This passage covers 26 T cell receptor beta chains from one sample sequenced in a study of blood T cell repertoires in COVID-19. Assay: immunoSEQ multiplex PCR; the TCRdb copy retains only in-frame clones and omits some. The sample lists about 190,000 clones, approximately 91% occurring once. The sample was peripheral blood. The receptors come from a woman between 40 and 55 years old who had recovered from COVID-19.

The chain joins TRBV18 to TRBJ1-1, with D hard to call. In germline, CDR1 is KGHSH, CDR2 LQKENI. Trimming stripped 1 base from V and 1 base from J, with 7 bases between. The CDR3 covers 14 residues. The CDR3 spells CASSPQASNTEAFF. DNA of the CDR3: TGTGCCAGCTCACCACAAGCCTCGAACACTGAAGCTTTCTTT.

The chain combines TRBV5-1 with TRBJ2-1; TRBD2 matches 12 bases. The germline V gene has CDR1 SGHRS and CDR2 YFSETQ. The junction had 6 bases not matched to a gene; V was cut back by 0 bases and J by 8 bases. The CDR3 is 16 residues long. In DNA, the CDR3 is TGCGCCAGCAGCTTGGTGTCTAGCGGGAGGGGCCATGAGCAGTTCTTC. The encoded protein is CASSLVSSGRGHEQFF.

The CDR3, as DNA: TGTGCCAGCAGTTACTCAGCGGAAAACACTGAAGCTTTCTTT. Encoded protein: CASSYSAENTEAFF. The gene calls are TRBV6-5 and TRBJ1-1; the D is unclear. V gave up 0 bases and J gave up 2 bases, with 7 bases separating them. In germline, CDR1 is MNHEY, CDR2 SVGAGI. The CDR3 runs to 14 residues.

The chain joins TRBV29-1 to TRBJ2-2; D is perhaps TRBD2 (6 bases). CDR1 and CDR2 (germline): SQVTM, ANQGSEA. CDR3 length: 17 residues. V lost 6 bases to trimming and J lost 0 bases, with 20 bases between them. CDR3 loop: CSVGQTGVEPNTGELFF. CDR3 nucleotides: TGCAGCGTCGGGCAAACGGGGGTCGAACCGAACACCGGGGAGCTGTTTTTT.

This clone was recorded once. This rearrangement joins TRBV4-1 to TRBJ2-1; D unclear. CDR3 length: 14 amino acids. The V and J ends lost 0 bases and 5 bases respectively, with 8 bases between them. The germline gives CDR1 MGHRA, CDR2 YSYEKL. DNA of the CDR3: TGCGCCAGCAGCCAAGATCATGGCCACAATGAGCAGTTCTTC. It codes for CASSQDHGHNEQFF.

Only one count was recorded for this clone. J is TRBJ2-5 and V is TRBV6-5; 8 bases are a match to TRBD2. Germline V CDR1 and CDR2: MNHEY, SVGAGI. The CDR3 length is 15 residues. V shed 5 bases, J shed 4 bases, and the junction held 9 bases outside the gene matches. The CDR3 loop reads CASSPMGGGLETQYF. The CDR3 coding sequence is TGTGCCAGCAGTCCAATGGGCGGGGGGCTAGAGACCCAGTACTTC.

V usage is TRBV5-1 and J usage is TRBJ2-7, with a weak D call TRBD2 (6 bases). With 1 base removed from V and 3 bases from J, the gap between germline ends came to 17 bases. Per the germline V gene, CDR1 is SGHRS and CDR2 is YFSETQ. The CDR3 extends over 16 amino acids. As DNA, the CDR3 is TGCGCCAGCAGCTTGATATCGGGCGGGATAAGCTACGAGCAGTACTTC. The encoded protein is CASSLISGGISYEQYF. Complete variable domain (other parts from reference TRBV5-1 and TRBJ2-7): KAGVTQTPRYLIKTRGQQVTLSCSPISGHRSVSWYQQTPGQGLQFLFEYFSETQRNKGNFPGRFSGRQFSNSRSEMNVSTLELGDSALYLCASSLISGGISYEQYFGPGTRLTVT.

This chain connects TRBV15 to TRBJ2-2; D not certain. Germline V gene data show CDR1 as LNHNV and CDR2 as YYDKDF (reference sequence). This CDR3 is built from 14 residues. V was cut by 0 bases and J by 1 base, with 3 bases left in between. The CDR3 loop is CATSRDLNTGELFF. For the CDR3, the DNA is TGTGCCACCAGCAGAGATCTGAACACCGGGGAGCTGTTTTTT.

The CDR3 is CASSPIAGGRETQYF. Written as DNA, the CDR3 is TGTGCCAGCAGCCCAATAGCGGGAGGGCGGGAGACCCAGTACTTC. The rearrangement links TRBV7-7 to TRBJ2-5; 11 nucleotides agree with TRBD2. The CDR3 loop spans 15 amino acids. Germline CDR1 SSHAT, CDR2 FNYEAQ (reference sequence). With 5 bases clipped from V and 5 bases from J, the junction kept 7 bases outside the gene matches.

This clone was observed a single time. V and J are TRBV18 and TRBJ2-7; 7 bases align to TRBD1. The CDR3 covers 14 residues. Germline V gene sequence: CDR1 KGHSH, CDR2 LQKENI. V was clipped by 3 bases and J by 6 bases; unmatched bases: 8. The CDR3 reads CASSPTGSSPEQYF. The CDR3 coding sequence is TGTGCCAGCTCACCGACAGGGTCTTCGCCCGAGCAGTACTTC.

A note on this clone: Sequence at one end of the junction differs from germline and may be a read error. The chain joins TRBV28 to TRBJ2-1; 10 bases agree with TRBD2. The CDR3 has 14 residues. The germline gives CDR1 MDHEN, CDR2 SYDVKM. For the CDR3, the DNA is TGTGCCACCTTGACTAGCGGGTCTACGGGTGAGGAGTTCTTC. This codes for CATLTSGSTGEEFF.

This rearrangement joins TRBV30 to TRBJ1-4; tentatively, D is TRBD1 (6 bases). The CDR3 loop spans 15 amino acids. V lost 3 bases and J 0 bases, leaving 11 bases between the germline ends. The germline CDR1 and CDR2 sequences are GTSNPN and SVGIG (reference sequence). CDR3 in DNA: TGTGCCTGGAGGCCACAGGGAGCAACTAATGAAAAACTGTTTTTT. It codes for CAWRPQGATNEKLFF.

The chain employs TRBV28 and TRBJ1-2; weak D call: TRBD1 (5 bases). CDR3 length: 13 amino acids. Germline-derived CDR1 and CDR2 are MDHEN and SYDVKM. Between the trimmed V and J ends, which lost 4 bases and 8 bases, there was a span of 14 bases. CDR3 sequence reads: CASSYGGGRGYTF. Here the CDR3 DNA reads TGTGCCAGCAGTTACGGGGGGGGACGCGGCTACACCTTC.

This clone was picked up one time. CDR3 amino acids: CASSLLGLALDIQYF. In DNA form, the CDR3 reads TGTGCCAGCAGTCTTTTAGGACTAGCCTTGGACATTCAGTACTTC. The chain has TRBV2 and TRBJ2-4; 8 bases agree with TRBD2. Per germline, CDR1 SNHLY and CDR2 FYNNEI. The CDR3 is 15 residues long. V shed 5 bases and J 8 bases; nucleotides not matched to a gene: 11.

This chain uses TRBV5-1 with TRBJ2-3; 7 bases map to TRBD1. Germline CDR1 is SGHRS and CDR2 is YFSETQ. The CDR3 has 15 residues. V trimming: 3 bases; J trimming: 5 bases; junction bases outside the gene matches: 9. The CDR3 region is CASSSGTDSRDTQYF. The CDR3 DNA reads TGCGCCAGCAGCTCCGGGACAGATAGTCGAGATACGCAGTATTTT. Looking up the rest from reference TRBV5-1 and TRBJ2-3 gives the full variable domain: KAGVTQTPRYLIKTRGQQVTLSCSPISGHRSVSWYQQTPGQGLQFLFEYFSETQRNKGNFPGRFSGRQFSNSRSEMNVSTLELGDSALYLCASSSGTDSRDTQYFGPGTRLTVL.

In this sample, this clone turned up once. The V call is TRBV5-6, the J call TRBJ2-4; a possible D gene is TRBD2 (6 bases). The CDR3 is 15 amino acids. In germline, CDR1 is SGHDT, CDR2 YYEEEE. V dropped 4 bases and J dropped 8 bases, with 19 bases sitting between them. CDR3 region: CASSPGGGTGYIQYF. DNA of the CDR3: TGTGCCAGCAGCCCGGGCGGCGGGACCGGATACATTCAGTACTTC.

This chain joins TRBV11-2 and TRBJ1-5, with TRBD1 identical over 10 bases. Trimming removed 0 bases from V and 7 bases from J; junction bases left unmatched: 3. The CDR3 totals 15 residues. The V gene's germline CDR1 is SGHAT and CDR2 FQNNGV. CDR3 loop: CASSLDGTGAQPQHF. Here the CDR3 DNA reads TGTGCCAGCAGCTTAGATGGGACAGGGGCCCAGCCCCAGCATTTT.

The chain employs TRBV19 and TRBJ2-2; a weak D match, TRBD1 (7 bases). In germline, CDR1 is LNHDA, CDR2 SQIVND (reference sequence). The CDR3 loop spans 14 amino acids. The germline V and J ends were trimmed by 4 bases and 10 bases, with 16 bases remaining between them. The CDR3 DNA follows: TGTGCCAGTAGTAGGGCAGGGGGGCGCGCGGAGCTGTTTTTT. It specifies CASSRAGGRAELFF.

The V call is TRBV15, the J call TRBJ2-1, with TRBD2 matching 7 bases. The CDR3 loop spans 15 amino acids. CDR1 is LNHNV and CDR2 is YYDKDF in the germline V gene (reference sequence). After removal of 1 base from V and 4 bases from J, the junction contained 4 bases not matched to a gene. The DNA for the CDR3 is TGTGCCACCAGCAGAGGGCTAGCGGCTTACAATGAGCAGTTCTTC. Protein: CATSRGLAAYNEQFF.

This chain links TRBV28 with TRBJ1-5; the match to TRBD1 covers 9 bases. Germline CDR1 is MDHEN and CDR2 is SYDVKM. The V gene end was trimmed by 4 bases and the J gene end by 6 bases; junction bases not matched to a gene: 4. This CDR3 is built from 14 residues. The CDR3 DNA reads as TGTGCCAGCAGTTCCGGGACAGGGCGTCAGCCCCAGCATTTT. Its translation is CASSSGTGRQPQHF.

The chain couples TRBV19 to TRBJ2-1; 9 bases agree with TRBD1. From germline, CDR1 is LNHDA and CDR2 SQIVND (reference sequence). After removal of 5 bases from V and 3 bases from J, the junction contained 2 bases not matched to a gene. This CDR3 is 14 amino acids long. For the CDR3, the DNA is TGTGCCAGTAGTTGGGGACAGGGCTACAATGAGCAGTTCTTC. Its translation is CASSWGQGYNEQFF.

This sequence joins TRBV12-3 or TRBV12-4 and TRBJ1-5; D call uncertain. The CDR3 runs 12 residues. V lost 3 bases and J lost 5, with 5 bases in between. CDR3 sequence: CASSFSDQPQHF. The CDR3 DNA follows: TGTGCCAGCAGTTTCTCAGATCAGCCCCAGCATTTT.

The CDR3 nucleotides read TGTGCCAGCAGCCAAGCTAACCTAGGGGTTGCGAGCTATGGCTACACCTTC. Its translation: CASSQANLGVASYGYTF. The chain links TRBV3-1 (or the pseudogene TRBV3-2) to TRBJ1-2, with a tentative D call TRBD1 (5 bases). This CDR3 is 17 amino acids long. The V end lost 1 base, the J end lost 4 bases, and 19 bases lay between the germline ends. CDR1 LGHDT and CDR2 YNNKEL come from the germline V gene (reference sequence).

The sample holds one count of this clone. V and J are TRBV23-1 and TRBJ1-1; D is unresolved. TRBV23-1 is an ORF for which the function is uncertain. Trimming cost V 10 bases and J 5 bases, with 20 bases left between them. CDR3 size: 14 residues. The CDR3 loop is CATPEVSRLTEAFF. CDR3 bases: TGCGCCACCCCGGAGGTCAGCCGGTTGACTGAAGCTTTCTTT.

The chain is built from TRBV12-5 and TRBJ2-5, with 8 bases fitting TRBD1. After removal of 4 bases from V and 1 base from J, the junction contained 14 bases not matched to a gene. CDR3 length equals 18 residues. The germline CDR1 and CDR2 sequences are LGHNT and FRNRAP. The CDR3, as DNA: TGTGCTAGTGGTTCGCCGACGAAGGACAGGGAACCCCAAGAGACCCAGTACTTC. Amino acids: CASGSPTKDREPQETQYF.

The V and J genes are TRBV29-1 and TRBJ2-5; TRBD2 matches at 9 bases. Germline V gives CDR1 SQVTM, CDR2 ANQGSEA. With V trimmed by 6 bases and J by 5 bases, 19 bases remained unmatched. The CDR3 runs 17 residues. In nucleotides, the CDR3 is TGCAGCGTCACCCCCCAGCTGGCTAGCGGGACGGGGGAGACCCAGTACTTC. Protein sequence: CSVTPQLASGTGETQYF. Complete variable domain (other parts from reference TRBV29-1 and TRBJ2-5): SAVISQKPSRDICQRGTSLTIQCQVDSQVTMMFWYRQQPGQSLTLIATANQGSEATYESGFVIDKFPISRPNLTFSTLTVSNMSPEDSSIYLCSVTPQLASGTGETQYFGPGTRLLVL.